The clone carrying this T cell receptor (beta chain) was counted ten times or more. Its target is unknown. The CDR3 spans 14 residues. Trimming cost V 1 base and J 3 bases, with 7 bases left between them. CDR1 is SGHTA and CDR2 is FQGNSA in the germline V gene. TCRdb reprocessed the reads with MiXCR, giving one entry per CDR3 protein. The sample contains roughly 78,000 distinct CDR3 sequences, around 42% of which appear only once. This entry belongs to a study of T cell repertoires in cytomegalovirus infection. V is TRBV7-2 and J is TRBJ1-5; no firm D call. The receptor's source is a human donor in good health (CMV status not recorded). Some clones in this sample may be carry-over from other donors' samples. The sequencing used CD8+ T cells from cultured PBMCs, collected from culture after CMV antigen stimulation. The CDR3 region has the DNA TGTGCCAGCAGCTTAGGTCTCAACAATCAGCCCCAGCATTTT. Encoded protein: CASSLGLNNQPQHF.